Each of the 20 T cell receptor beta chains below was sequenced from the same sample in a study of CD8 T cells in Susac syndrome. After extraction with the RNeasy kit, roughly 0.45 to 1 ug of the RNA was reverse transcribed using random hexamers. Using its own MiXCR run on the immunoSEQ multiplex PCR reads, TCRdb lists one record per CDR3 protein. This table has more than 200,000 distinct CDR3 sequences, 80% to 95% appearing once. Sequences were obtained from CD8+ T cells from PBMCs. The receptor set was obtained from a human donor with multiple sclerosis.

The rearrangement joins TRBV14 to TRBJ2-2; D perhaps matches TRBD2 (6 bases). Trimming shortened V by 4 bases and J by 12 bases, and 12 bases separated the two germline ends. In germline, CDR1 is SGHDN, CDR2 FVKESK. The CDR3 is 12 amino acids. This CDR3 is CASSPLGGKLFF. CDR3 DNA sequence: TGTGCCAGCAGCCCGCTTGGGGGGAAGCTGTTTTTT.

CDR3 bases: TGTGCCAGCAGCCCCAGCTGGACTAGCGAGAACACCGGGGAGCTGTTTTTT. Translating it yields CASSPSWTSENTGELFF. This chain joins TRBV6-4 and TRBJ2-2; 9 positions match TRBD2. The CDR3 spans 17 residues. Germline CDR1 and CDR2: MRHNA and SNTAGT. With 6 bases clipped from V and 1 base from J, the junction kept 9 bases outside the gene matches.

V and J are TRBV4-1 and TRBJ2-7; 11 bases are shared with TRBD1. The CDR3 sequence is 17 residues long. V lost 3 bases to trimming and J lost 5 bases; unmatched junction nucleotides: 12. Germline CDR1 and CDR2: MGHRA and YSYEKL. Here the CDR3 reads CASSHIVGGQGEDEQYF. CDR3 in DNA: TGCGCCAGCAGCCATATTGTCGGGGGACAGGGGGAAGACGAGCAGTACTTC.

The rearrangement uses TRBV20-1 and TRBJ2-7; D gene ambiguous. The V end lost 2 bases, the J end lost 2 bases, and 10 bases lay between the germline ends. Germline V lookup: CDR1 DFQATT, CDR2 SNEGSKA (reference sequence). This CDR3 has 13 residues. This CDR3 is CSARKQSTYEQYF. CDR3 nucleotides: TGCAGTGCTAGAAAACAGAGCACCTACGAGCAGTACTTC.

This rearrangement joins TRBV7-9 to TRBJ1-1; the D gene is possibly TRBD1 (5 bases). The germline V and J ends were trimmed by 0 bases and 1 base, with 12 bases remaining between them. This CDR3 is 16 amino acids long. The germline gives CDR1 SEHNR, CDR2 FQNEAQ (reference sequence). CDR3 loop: CASSLAPGGTNTEAFF. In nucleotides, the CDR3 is TGTGCCAGCAGCTTAGCGCCCGGGGGTACGAACACTGAAGCTTTCTTT.

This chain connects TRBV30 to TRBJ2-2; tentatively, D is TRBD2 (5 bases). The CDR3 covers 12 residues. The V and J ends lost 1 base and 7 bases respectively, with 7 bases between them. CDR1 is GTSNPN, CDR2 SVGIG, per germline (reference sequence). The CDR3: CAWSAGGGELFF. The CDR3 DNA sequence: TGTGCCTGGAGTGCCGGAGGCGGGGAGCTGTTTTTT. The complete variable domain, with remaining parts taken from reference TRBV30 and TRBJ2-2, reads SQTIHQWPATLVQPVGSPLSLECTVEGTSNPNLYWYRQAAGRGLQLLFYSVGIGQISSEVPQNLSASRPQDRQFILSSKKLLLSDSGFYLCAWSAGGGELFFGEGSRLTVL.

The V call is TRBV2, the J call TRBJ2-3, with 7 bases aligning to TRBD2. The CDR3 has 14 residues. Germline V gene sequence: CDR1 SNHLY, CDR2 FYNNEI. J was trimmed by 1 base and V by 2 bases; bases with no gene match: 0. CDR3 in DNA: TGTGCCAGCAGTGAAAGCGGGGGCACAGATACGCAGTATTTT. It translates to CASSESGGTDTQYF.

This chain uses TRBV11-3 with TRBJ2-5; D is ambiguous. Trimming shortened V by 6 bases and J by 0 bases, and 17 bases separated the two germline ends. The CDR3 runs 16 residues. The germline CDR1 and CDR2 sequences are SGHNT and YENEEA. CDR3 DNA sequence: TGTGCCAGCAGATCTCTATCACCCGGAGACCAAGAGACCCAGTACTTC. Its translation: CASRSLSPGDQETQYF.

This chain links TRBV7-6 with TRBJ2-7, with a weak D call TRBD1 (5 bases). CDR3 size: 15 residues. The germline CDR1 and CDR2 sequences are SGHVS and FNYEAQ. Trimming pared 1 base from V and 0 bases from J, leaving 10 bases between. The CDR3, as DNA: TGTGCCAGCAGCTTAGGGGCAGGGCTCTCCTACGAGCAGTACTTC. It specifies CASSLGAGLSYEQYF.

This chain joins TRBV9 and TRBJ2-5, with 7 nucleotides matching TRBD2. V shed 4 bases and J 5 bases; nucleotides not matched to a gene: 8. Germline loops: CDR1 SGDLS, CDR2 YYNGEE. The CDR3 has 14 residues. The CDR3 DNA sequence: TGTGCCAGCAGCTCCGTGGTAGCGGGCGAGACCCAGTACTTC. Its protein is CASSSVVAGETQYF.

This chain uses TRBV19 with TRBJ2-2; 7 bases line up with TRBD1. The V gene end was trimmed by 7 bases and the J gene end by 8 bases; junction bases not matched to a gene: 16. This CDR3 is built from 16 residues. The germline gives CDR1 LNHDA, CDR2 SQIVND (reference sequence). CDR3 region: CASNKLTGKAEGELFF. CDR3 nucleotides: TGTGCCAGTAACAAATTGACAGGGAAGGCAGAAGGGGAGCTGTTTTTT.

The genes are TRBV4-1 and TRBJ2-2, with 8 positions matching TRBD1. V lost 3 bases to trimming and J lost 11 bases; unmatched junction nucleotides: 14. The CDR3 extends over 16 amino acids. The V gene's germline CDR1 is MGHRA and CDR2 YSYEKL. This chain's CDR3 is CASSQTLWTGRGELFF. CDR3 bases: TGCGCCAGCAGCCAGACCCTATGGACAGGGAGAGGAGAGCTGTTTTTT.

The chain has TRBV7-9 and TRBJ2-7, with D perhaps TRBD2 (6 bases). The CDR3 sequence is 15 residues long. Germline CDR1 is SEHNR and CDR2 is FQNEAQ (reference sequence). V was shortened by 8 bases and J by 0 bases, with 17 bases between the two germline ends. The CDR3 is CASAPTGTLSYEQYF. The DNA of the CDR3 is TGTGCCAGCGCCCCAACCGGGACTCTCTCCTACGAGCAGTACTTC.

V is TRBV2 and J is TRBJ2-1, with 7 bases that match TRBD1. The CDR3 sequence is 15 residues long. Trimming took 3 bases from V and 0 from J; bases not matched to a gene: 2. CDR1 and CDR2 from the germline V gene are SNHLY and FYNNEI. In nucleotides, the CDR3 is TGTGCCAGCAGTGAGGGGACAGACTCCTACAATGAGCAGTTCTTC. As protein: CASSEGTDSYNEQFF.

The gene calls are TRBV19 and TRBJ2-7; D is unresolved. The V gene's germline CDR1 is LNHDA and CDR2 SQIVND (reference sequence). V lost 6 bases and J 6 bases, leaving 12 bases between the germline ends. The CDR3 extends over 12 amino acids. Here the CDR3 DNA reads TGTGCCAGTAGGGGGTTTTCACCCGAGCAGTACTTC. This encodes CASRGFSPEQYF.

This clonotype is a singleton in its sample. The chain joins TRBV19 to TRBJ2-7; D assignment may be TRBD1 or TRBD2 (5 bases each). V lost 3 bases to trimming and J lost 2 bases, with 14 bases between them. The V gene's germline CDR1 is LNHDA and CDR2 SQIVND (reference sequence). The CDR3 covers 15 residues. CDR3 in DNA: TGTGCCAGTAGTATTGGCAGGGACGACGCCTACGAGCAGTACTTC. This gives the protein CASSIGRDDAYEQYF.

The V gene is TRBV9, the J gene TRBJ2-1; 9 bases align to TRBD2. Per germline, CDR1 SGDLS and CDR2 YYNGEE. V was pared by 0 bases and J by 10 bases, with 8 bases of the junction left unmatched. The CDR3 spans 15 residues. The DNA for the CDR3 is TGTGCCAGCAGCGTAGGCGGGAGGGCCGACAGCGAGCAGTTCTTC. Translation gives CASSVGGRADSEQFF.

Here the CDR3 reads CSARKRSSRTQYF. DNA of the CDR3: TGCAGTGCTAGAAAGCGGTCTAGCAGAACGCAGTATTTT. The rearrangement joins TRBV20-1 to TRBJ2-3, with a weak D call TRBD2 (5 bases). Per germline, CDR1 DFQATT and CDR2 SNEGSKA (reference sequence). The germline V and J ends were trimmed by 2 bases and 9 bases, with 15 bases remaining between them. The CDR3 length is 13 residues.

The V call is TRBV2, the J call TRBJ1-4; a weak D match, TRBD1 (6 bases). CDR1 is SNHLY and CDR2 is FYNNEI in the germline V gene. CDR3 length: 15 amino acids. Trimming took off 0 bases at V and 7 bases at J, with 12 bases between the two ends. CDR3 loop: CASSEARGGGEKLFF. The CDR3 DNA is TGTGCCAGCAGTGAAGCCAGGGGCGGCGGTGAAAAACTGTTTTTT.

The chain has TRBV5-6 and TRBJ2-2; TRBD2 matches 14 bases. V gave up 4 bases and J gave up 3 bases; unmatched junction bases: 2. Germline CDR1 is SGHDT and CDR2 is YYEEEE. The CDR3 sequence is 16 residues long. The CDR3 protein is CASSPGLAGDTGELFF. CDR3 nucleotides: TGTGCCAGCAGCCCGGGACTAGCGGGAGACACCGGGGAGCTGTTTTTT. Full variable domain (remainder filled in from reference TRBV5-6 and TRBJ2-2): DAGVTQSPTHLIKTRGQQVTLRCSPKSGHDTVSWYQQALGQGPQFIFQYYEEEERQRGNFPDRFSGHQFPNYSSELNVNALLLGDSALYLCASSPGLAGDTGELFFGEGSRLTVL.